This paragraph reports one TCR beta chain. This entry is derived from a study of T cell changes during pregnancy in multiple sclerosis. CDR1 and CDR2 from the germline V gene are MNHEY and SMNVEV (reference sequence). V lost 5 bases and J 2 bases, leaving 7 bases between the germline ends. CDR3 length: 13 amino acids. Sequenced by immunoSEQ multiplex PCR; TCRdb stores in-frame clones only, minus some. Of about 46,000 clones in the sample, more than 85% were seen once. The V call is TRBV27, the J call TRBJ1-5, with D possibly matching TRBD1 (6 bases). Sequencing was performed on CD8+ T cells from peripheral blood mononuclear cells, taken after pregnancy. The TCR sequence derives from a female donor with multiple sclerosis, enrolled in a pregnancy study. In nucleotides, the CDR3 is TGTGCCAGCAGTAACAGGGGCAATCAGCCCCAGCATTTT. This encodes CASSNRGNQPQHF.